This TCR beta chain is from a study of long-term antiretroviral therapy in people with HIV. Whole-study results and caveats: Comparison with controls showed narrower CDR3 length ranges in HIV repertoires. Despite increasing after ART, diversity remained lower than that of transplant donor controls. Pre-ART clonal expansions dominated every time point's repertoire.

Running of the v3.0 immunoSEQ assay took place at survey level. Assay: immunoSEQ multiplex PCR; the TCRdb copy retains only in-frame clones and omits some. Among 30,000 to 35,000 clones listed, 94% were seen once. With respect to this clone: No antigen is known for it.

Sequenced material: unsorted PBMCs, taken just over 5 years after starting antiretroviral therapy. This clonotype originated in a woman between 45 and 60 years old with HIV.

DNA for the CDR3: TGTGCCAGTAATATTAGCGGGGGGTTTACCTACGAGCAGTACTTC. Translated: CASNISGGFTYEQYF. The chain is built from TRBV19 and TRBJ2-7; 10 bases are shared with TRBD2. Germline CDR1 is LNHDA and CDR2 is SQIVND (reference sequence). The V and J ends lost 7 bases and 2 bases, in that order; junction bases with no gene match: 8. This CDR3 spans 15 amino acids.